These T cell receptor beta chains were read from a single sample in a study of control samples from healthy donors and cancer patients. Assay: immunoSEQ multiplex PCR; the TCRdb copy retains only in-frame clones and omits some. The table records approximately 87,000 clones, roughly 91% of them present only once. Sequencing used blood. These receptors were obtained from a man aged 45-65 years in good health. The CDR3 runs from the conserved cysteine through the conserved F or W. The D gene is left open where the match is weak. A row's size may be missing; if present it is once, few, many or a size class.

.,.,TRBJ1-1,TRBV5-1,CASSPTHTGSTEAFF,TGCGCCAGCTCCCCCACTCACACAGGGAGCACTGAAGCTTTCTTT
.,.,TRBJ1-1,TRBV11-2,CASSAPRTTEAFF,TGTGCCAGCAGCGCCCCTCGGACAACTGAAGCTTTCTTT
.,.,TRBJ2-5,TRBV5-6,CASSFPGRETQYF,TGTGCCAGCAGCTTTCCAGGGCGGGAGACCCAGTACTTC
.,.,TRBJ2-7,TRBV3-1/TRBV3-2,CASTPGGGLVYEQYF,TGTGCCAGCACCCCGGGCGGGGGCCTGGTCTACGAGCAGTACTTC
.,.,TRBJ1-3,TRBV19,CASSTTFSGNTIYF,TGTGCCAGTAGTACCACCTTTTCTGGAAACACCATATATTTT
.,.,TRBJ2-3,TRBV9,CASSVGTLNTQYF,TGTGCCAGCAGCGTAGGGACCTTGAATACGCAGTATTTT
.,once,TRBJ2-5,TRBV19,CASSMSRGPSRGETQYF,TGTGCCAGTAGTATGTCCCGGGGGCCGTCCCGGGGGGAGACCCAGTACTTC
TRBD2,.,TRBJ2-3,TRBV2,CASSRAGGYTDTQYF,TGTGCCAGCAGTAGGGCGGGGGGATACACAGATACGCAGTATTTT
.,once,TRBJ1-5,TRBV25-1,CASSEQGNQPQHF,TGTGCCAGCAGTGAACAGGGGAATCAGCCCCAGCATTTT
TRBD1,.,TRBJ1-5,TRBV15,CATRGTGGGQPQHF,TGTGCCACCAGGGGTACAGGGGGAGGTCAGCCCCAGCATTTT
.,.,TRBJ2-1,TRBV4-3,CASSQDTSPGNEQFF,TGCGCCAGCAGCCAAGATACTAGCCCGGGTAATGAGCAGTTCTTC
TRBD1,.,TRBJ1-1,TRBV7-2,CASSFRDRGNTEAFF,TGTGCCAGCAGCTTCCGGGACAGGGGCAACACTGAAGCTTTCTTT
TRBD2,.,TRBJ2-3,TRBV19,CASSPRVAGHTDTQYF,TGTGCCAGTAGTCCTCGAGTAGCGGGGCACACAGATACGCAGTATTTT
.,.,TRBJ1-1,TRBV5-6,CASSLNRQAFF,TGTGCCAGCAGCTTGAACAGGCAAGCTTTCTTT
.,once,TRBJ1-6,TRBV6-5,CASNTGNSYNSPLHF,TGTGCCAGCAACACAGGGAACTCCTATAATTCACCCCTCCACTTT
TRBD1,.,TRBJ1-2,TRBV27,CASSSGQGLSYGYTF,TGTGCCAGCAGTAGCGGACAGGGATTATCCTATGGCTACACCTTC
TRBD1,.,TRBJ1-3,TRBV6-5,CASSPGTGGGNTIYF,TGTGCCAGCAGTCCCGGGACAGGGGGTGGAAACACCATATATTTT
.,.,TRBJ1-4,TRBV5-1,CASSSGGKTNEKLFF,TGCGCCAGCAGCTCCGGGGGAAAGACTAATGAAAAACTGTTTTTT
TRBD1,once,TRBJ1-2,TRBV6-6,CASRETGTDYGYTF,TGTGCCAGCAGGGAGACAGGGACCGACTATGGCTACACCTTC
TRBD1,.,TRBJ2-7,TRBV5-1,CASSFNRDRRSEQYF,TGCGCCAGCAGCTTCAACCGGGACAGACGCTCCGAGCAGTACTTC
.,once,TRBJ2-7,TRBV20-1,CSASQGQGGSYEQYF,TGCAGTGCTAGTCAAGGGCAGGGAGGTTCCTACGAGCAGTACTTC
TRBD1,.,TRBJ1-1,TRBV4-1,CASSQPGGQGTEAFF,TGCGCCAGCAGCCAGCCGGGGGGACAGGGGACTGAAGCTTTCTTT
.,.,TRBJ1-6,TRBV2,CASSQGSSYNSPLHF,TGTGCCAGCAGTCAGGGGAGCTCCTATAATTCACCCCTCCACTTT
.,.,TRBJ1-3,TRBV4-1,CASSQDWEGLLSGNTIYF,TGCGCCAGCAGCCAAGATTGGGAGGGACTCCTTTCTGGAAACACCATATATTTT
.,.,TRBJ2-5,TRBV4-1,CASSQPQETQYF,TGCGCCAGCAGCCAACCCCAAGAGACCCAGTACTTC
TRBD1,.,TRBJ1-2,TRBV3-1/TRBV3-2,CASSETTGVNYGYTF,TGTGCCAGCAGCGAAACTACAGGGGTTAACTATGGCTACACCTTC
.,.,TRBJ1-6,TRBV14,CASSQDGAISPLHF,TGTGCCAGCAGCCAAGACGGGGCGATTTCACCCCTCCACTTT
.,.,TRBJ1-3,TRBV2,CASKEDSSITHSGNTIYF,TGTGCCAGCAAGGAAGACAGCTCGATTACTCACTCTGGAAACACCATATATTTT
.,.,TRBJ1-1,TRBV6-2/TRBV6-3,CASSYPPLVEAFF,TGTGCCAGCAGTTACCCTCCGCTGGTTGAAGCTTTCTTT
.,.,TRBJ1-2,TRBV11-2,CASSLGNYGYTF,TGTGCCAGCAGCTTAGGGAACTATGGCTACACCTTC
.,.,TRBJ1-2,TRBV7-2,CASSARTQGVYTF,TGTGCCAGCAGCGCACGGACACAGGGAGTGTACACCTTC
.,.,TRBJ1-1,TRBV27,CASSDEVWVNTEAFF,TGTGCCAGCAGCGACGAGGTCTGGGTGAACACTGAAGCTTTCTTT
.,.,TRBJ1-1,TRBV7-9,CASSLEVNTEAFF,TGTGCCAGCAGCTTAGAGGTGAACACTGAAGCTTTCTTT
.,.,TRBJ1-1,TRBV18,CASSQSGTNTEAFF,TGTGCCAGCTCCCAATCCGGTACGAACACTGAAGCTTTCTTT
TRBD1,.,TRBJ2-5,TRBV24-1,CATSDLEGTGQETQYF,TGTGCCACCAGTGATTTGGAGGGGACAGGGCAAGAGACCCAGTACTTC
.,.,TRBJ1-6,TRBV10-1,CASSEGDGPLHF,TGCGCCAGCAGTGAGGGGGATGGACCCCTCCACTTT
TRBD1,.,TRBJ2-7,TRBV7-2,CASSLYGTGPYEQYF,TGTGCCAGCAGCTTATATGGGACAGGTCCCTACGAGCAGTACTTC
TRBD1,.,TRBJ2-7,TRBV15,CATSFDRGFYEQYF,TGTGCCACCAGCTTCGACAGGGGGTTCTACGAGCAGTACTTC
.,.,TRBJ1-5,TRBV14,CASSHSEHQPQHF,TGTGCCAGCAGCCATTCTGAACATCAGCCCCAGCATTTT
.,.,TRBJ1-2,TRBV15,CATSRFGGYGYTF,TGTGCCACCAGCAGATTCGGGGGCTATGGCTACACCTTC
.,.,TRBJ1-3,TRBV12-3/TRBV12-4,CASSLGGNTIYF,TGTGCCAGCAGTTTGGGGGGAAACACCATATATTTT
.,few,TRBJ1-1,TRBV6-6,CASSPTSTRNTEAFF,TGTGCCAGCAGTCCTACGTCTACCCGAAACACTGAAGCTTTCTTT
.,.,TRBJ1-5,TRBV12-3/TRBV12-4,CASSLTGNQPQHF,TGTGCCAGCAGCCTGACGGGGAATCAGCCCCAGCATTTT